This TCR beta chain is drawn from a study of T-cell reconstitution after alpha-beta-depleted transplantation in children. Per the germline V gene, CDR1 is MNHNS and CDR2 is SASEGT. The CDR3 loop spans 15 amino acids. The junction had 10 bases not matched to a gene; V was cut back by 8 bases and J by 2 bases. This clonotype was detected only a few times. Unique molecular identifiers were built into the TCRbeta library. One entry per CDR3 protein results from TCRdb running MiXCR on the PCR reads. In the table there are 500,000 or so distinct CDR3 sequences, about 33% of which are singletons. Sequencing used PBMCs from the stem cell graft donor, obtained from the stem cell graft. The source is a human donor who donated a stem cell graft to a child with aplastic anemia. The V call is TRBV6-1, the J call TRBJ2-7, with 9 nucleotides matching TRBD1. For the CDR3, the DNA is TGTGCCAGCCTCCGTTGGACAGGGGCCGCCTACGAGCAGTACTTC. As protein: CASLRWTGAAYEQYF.